A selection of T cell receptor beta chains follows, all from one sample in a study of blood T cell repertoires in COVID-19. TCRdb's copy holds only in-frame clones and misses some; the assay was immunoSEQ multiplex PCR. The sample lists more than 85,000 clones; 76% were seen once. The sample comprised peripheral blood. Source of these receptors: a woman older than 75 with acute or convalescent COVID-19. CDR3s include the opening cysteine and the closing phenylalanine or tryptophan. A D gene is named only where the DNA matches it firmly. The size entry is marked missing in some rows and otherwise reads once, few, many or a size class.

j_gene,abundance,v_gene,d_gene,CDR3aa,CDR3nt
TRBJ2-1,NA,TRBV5-1,TRBD1,CASSIGQGPYNEQFF,TGCGCCAGCAGCATAGGACAGGGTCCCTACAATGAGCAGTTCTTC
TRBJ1-5,NA,TRBV10-3,NA,CAISVERDNQPQHF,TGTGCCATCAGTGTCGAACGGGATAATCAGCCCCAGCATTTT
TRBJ1-2,NA,TRBV27,NA,CASSLQRGDGYTF,TGTGCCAGCAGTTTACAGAGAGGAGATGGCTACACCTTC
TRBJ2-5,NA,TRBV5-5,TRBD2,CASSLGPSGRVGETQYF,TGTGCCAGCAGCTTGGGTCCTAGCGGGAGAGTCGGAGAGACCCAGTACTTC
TRBJ2-4,NA,TRBV30,TRBD2,CAWRRGLAGVHNIQYF,TGTGCCTGGAGGAGGGGACTAGCGGGAGTCCACAACATTCAGTACTTC
TRBJ2-7,few,TRBV7-6,TRBD2,CASSLAASGGYEQYF,TGTGCCAGCAGCTTAGCGGCTAGCGGAGGCTACGAGCAGTACTTC
TRBJ1-6,few,TRBV6-6,NA,CASSYQGSNSPLHF,TGTGCCAGCAGTTACCAGGGCAGCAATTCACCCCTCCACTTT
TRBJ2-1,NA,TRBV5-4,TRBD2,CASSAGTSGHYNEQFF,TGTGCCAGCAGCGCCGGGACTAGCGGGCACTACAATGAGCAGTTCTTC
TRBJ1-2,NA,TRBV7-6,NA,CASSLEKTGTTYGYTF,TGTGCCAGCAGCTTAGAAAAAACCGGGACAACTTATGGCTACACCTTC
TRBJ2-1,NA,TRBV11-3,NA,CASSRGGQDNEQFF,TGTGCCAGCAGCCGAGGAGGGCAGGACAATGAGCAGTTCTTC
TRBJ1-6,NA,TRBV30,NA,CAWSAKGPYNSPLHF,TGTGCCTGGAGTGCCAAGGGGCCCTATAATTCACCCCTCCACTTT
TRBJ2-2,NA,TRBV20-1,NA,CSARTSGELFF,TGCAGTGCTAGGACTAGCGGGGAGCTGTTTTTT
TRBJ2-3,NA,TRBV5-5,NA,CASSLDFRGSTDTQYF,TGTGCCAGCAGCTTGGATTTCAGGGGTAGCACAGATACGCAGTATTTT
TRBJ2-3,NA,TRBV11-2,TRBD2,CASSPRLAGVTDTQYF,TGTGCCAGCAGCCCGAGGTTGGCGGGGGTCACAGATACGCAGTATTTT
TRBJ1-1,NA,TRBV6-4,NA,CASSASVAGSTEAFF,TGTGCCAGCAGTGCTTCAGTGGCGGGGAGCACTGAAGCTTTCTTT
TRBJ2-7,NA,TRBV7-2,TRBD2,CASSLAGLAGGHEQYF,TGTGCCAGCAGCTTAGCGGGACTAGCGGGAGGGCACGAGCAGTACTTC
TRBJ1-5,NA,TRBV4-2,TRBD1,CASSRVRQGTGPNQPQHF,TGTGCCAGCAGCCGAGTGAGACAGGGGACAGGGCCTAATCAGCCCCAGCATTTT
TRBJ1-5,NA,TRBV7-6,NA,CASSLGGESNQPQHF,TGTGCCAGCAGCTTAGGCGGGGAGAGCAATCAGCCCCAGCATTTT